Listed below are T cell receptor beta chains from one sample, sequenced in a study of cytomegalovirus exposure and HLA in healthy donors. The data were produced by immunoSEQ multiplex PCR, yet TCRdb's version contains in-frame clones alone and is incomplete. The profile covers about 150,000 clones, with 75% to 85% appearing a single time and roughly 6% taken by the ten largest. Sequencing used PBMCs. The receptors here all came from a man in his forties or fifties in good health and CMV-seropositive. Each CDR3 is given with its conserved first and last residue. The D gene is left open where the match is weak. Clone size is stated in some rows and not others, as once, few, many or a class when expanded.

size	D	J	V	CDR3	DNA
NA	TRBD1	TRBJ1-2	TRBV5-1	CASSEPYRRDRNYGYTF	TGCGCCAGCAGCGAACCATACAGAAGGGACAGGAACTATGGCTACACCTTC
NA	TRBD1	TRBJ1-1	TRBV10-2	CASKTGSYQMLAFF	TGCGCCAGCAAGACAGGGTCCTATCAGATGTTGGCTTTCTTT
NA	TRBD1	TRBJ2-7	TRBV6-5	CASKRDRGGEQYF	TGTGCCAGCAAACGGGACAGGGGGGGCGAGCAGTACTTC
NA	TRBD1	TRBJ1-5	TRBV28	CASRTTGGWQPQHF	TGTGCCAGCAGAACTACAGGGGGCTGGCAGCCCCAGCATTTT
NA	NA	TRBJ1-4	TRBV7-8	CASSPDSVATNEKLFF	TGTGCCAGCAGCCCCGACAGTGTTGCAACTAATGAAAAACTGTTTTTT
NA	NA	TRBJ2-1	TRBV7-9	CSSSDDRPYNEQFF	TGTTCCAGCAGCGACGACAGGCCCTACAATGAGCAGTTCTTC
NA	NA	TRBJ2-7	TRBV11-2	CASSLEWGGAYEQYF	TGTGCCAGCAGCTTAGAATGGGGGGGGGCTTACGAGCAGTACTTC
NA	NA	TRBJ2-7	TRBV5-1	CASSHPGRGQDGEQYF	TGCGCCAGCAGCCACCCGGGGAGGGGACAGGATGGCGAGCAGTACTTC
NA	TRBD1	TRBJ2-7	TRBV18	CASTGTGAYEQYF	TGTGCCAGCACCGGGACAGGGGCCTACGAGCAGTACTTC
NA	NA	TRBJ2-3	TRBV5-1	CASSSTLQGSDTQYF	TGCGCCAGCAGCTCAACTTTACAGGGTTCCGATACGCAGTATTTT
NA	NA	TRBJ2-7	TRBV27	CASSSSEQYF	TGTGCCAGCAGTTCCAGCGAGCAGTACTTC
NA	NA	TRBJ2-2	TRBV18	CASSPRRPPGELFF	TGTGCCAGCTCACCACGCAGGCCTCCCGGGGAGCTGTTTTTT
NA	NA	TRBJ2-3	TRBV7-2	CASSWVGRDTDTQYF	TGTGCCAGCAGCTGGGTGGGGCGTGACACAGATACGCAGTATTTT
few	NA	TRBJ2-7	TRBV6-5	CASRTAGWHEQYF	TGTGCCAGCAGGACAGCAGGGTGGCACGAGCAGTACTTC
NA	NA	TRBJ2-7	TRBV19	CASSITPSATYEQYF	TGTGCCAGTAGTATAACCCCTAGCGCAACCTACGAGCAGTACTTC
NA	NA	TRBJ2-1	TRBV21-1	CASSLTKTGGSSYNEQFF	TGTGCCAGCAGCCTAACTAAAACGGGAGGCAGCTCCTACAATGAGCAGTTCTTC
NA	NA	TRBJ1-5	TRBV30	CAWSVRDNQPQHF	TGTGCCTGGAGTGTTCGGGACAATCAGCCCCAGCATTTT
NA	TRBD1	TRBJ2-5	TRBV6-6	CASSRQGGPAEQYF	TGTGCCAGCAGTAGACAGGGGGGGCCAGCGGAGCAGTACTTC
NA	TRBD1	TRBJ2-7	TRBV4-1	CASSQAGTASYEQYF	TGCGCCAGCAGCCAGGCCGGGACAGCCTCCTACGAGCAGTACTTC
NA	TRBD1	TRBJ2-6	TRBV27	CASSLQGAAGANVLTF	TGTGCCAGCAGTTTACAGGGGGCGGCTGGGGCCAACGTCCTGACTTTC
once	NA	TRBJ2-7	TRBV6-6	CASSFGGPSYEQYF	TGTGCCAGCAGTTTTGGAGGACCGAGCTACGAGCAGTACTTC
few	NA	TRBJ1-5	TRBV27	CASSFDQFSNQPQHF	TGTGCCAGCAGTTTTGATCAGTTTAGCAATCAGCCCCAGCATTTT
NA	NA	TRBJ2-2	TRBV11-1	CASSLLVNTGELFF	TGTGCCAGCAGCTTACTAGTGAACACCGGGGAGCTGTTTTTT
NA	NA	TRBJ1-2	TRBV16	CASSRVQRHPPDYGYTF	TGTGCCAGCAGCCGTGTCCAGCGTCATCCCCCCGACTATGGCTACACCTTC
few	NA	TRBJ1-5	TRBV25-1	CARAFTDRYAQPQHF	TGTGCCAGGGCCTTTACAGACAGGTATGCTCAGCCCCAGCATTTT
NA	TRBD2	TRBJ2-7	TRBV28	CASSWEGSGYEQYF	TGTGCCAGCAGTTGGGAGGGTTCGGGCTACGAGCAGTACTTC
NA	TRBD1	TRBJ2-3	TRBV13	CASRTTGGPSTDTQYF	TGTGCCAGCAGGACAACAGGGGGCCCTAGCACAGATACGCAGTATTTT
NA	TRBD2	TRBJ2-1	TRBV10-3	CASTGTSGTGEQFF	TGTGCCAGTACCGGGACTAGCGGGACCGGTGAGCAGTTCTTC
NA	TRBD2	TRBJ2-2	TRBV11-2	CASSFGIAGGAGELFF	TGTGCCAGCAGCTTCGGAATAGCGGGAGGTGCCGGGGAGCTGTTTTTT
NA	TRBD1	TRBJ2-5	TRBV6-6	CATGTGQVGETQYF	TGTGCCACCGGGACAGGGCAGGTTGGGGAGACCCAGTACTTC
NA	TRBD2	TRBJ2-1	TRBV15	CATSRDPYPTSGRFF	TGTGCCACCAGCAGAGATCCCTATCCCACTAGCGGGAGGTTCTTC
NA	NA	TRBJ1-5	TRBV28	CASSWGDQNQPQHF	TGTGCCAGCAGTTGGGGGGACCAAAATCAGCCCCAGCATTTT